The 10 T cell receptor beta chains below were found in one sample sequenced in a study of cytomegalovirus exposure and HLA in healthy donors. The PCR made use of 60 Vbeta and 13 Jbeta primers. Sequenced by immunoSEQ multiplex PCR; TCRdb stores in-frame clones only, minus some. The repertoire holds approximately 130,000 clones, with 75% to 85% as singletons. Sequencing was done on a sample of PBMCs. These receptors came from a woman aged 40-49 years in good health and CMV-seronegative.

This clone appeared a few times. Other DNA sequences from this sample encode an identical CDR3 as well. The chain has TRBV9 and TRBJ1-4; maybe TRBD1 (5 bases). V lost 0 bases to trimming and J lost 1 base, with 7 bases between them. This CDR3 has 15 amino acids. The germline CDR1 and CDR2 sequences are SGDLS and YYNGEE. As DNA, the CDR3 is TGTGCCAGCAGCGTAGGCGGGGGAACTAATGAAAAACTGTTTTTT. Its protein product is CASSVGGGTNEKLFF.

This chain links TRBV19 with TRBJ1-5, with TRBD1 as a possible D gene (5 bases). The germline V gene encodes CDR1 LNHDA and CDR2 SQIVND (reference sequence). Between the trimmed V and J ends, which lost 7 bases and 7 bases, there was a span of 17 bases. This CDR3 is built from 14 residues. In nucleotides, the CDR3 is TGTGCCAGTACCCCCTCGGGGGGAGGACAGCCCCAGCATTTT. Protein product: CASTPSGGGQPQHF.

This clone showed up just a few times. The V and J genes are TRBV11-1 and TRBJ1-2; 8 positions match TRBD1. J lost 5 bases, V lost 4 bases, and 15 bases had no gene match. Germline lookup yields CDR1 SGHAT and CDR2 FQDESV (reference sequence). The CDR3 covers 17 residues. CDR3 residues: CASSYSTGERRDYGYTF. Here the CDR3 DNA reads TGTGCCAGCAGCTACTCGACAGGGGAAAGAAGGGATTATGGCTACACCTTC.

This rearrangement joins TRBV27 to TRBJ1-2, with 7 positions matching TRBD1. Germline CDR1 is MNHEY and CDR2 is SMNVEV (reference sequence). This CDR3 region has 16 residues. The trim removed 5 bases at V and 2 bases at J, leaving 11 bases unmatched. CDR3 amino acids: CASSPLTRTGNYGYTF. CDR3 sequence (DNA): TGTGCCAGCAGTCCCCTCACCCGGACAGGAAACTATGGCTACACCTTC.

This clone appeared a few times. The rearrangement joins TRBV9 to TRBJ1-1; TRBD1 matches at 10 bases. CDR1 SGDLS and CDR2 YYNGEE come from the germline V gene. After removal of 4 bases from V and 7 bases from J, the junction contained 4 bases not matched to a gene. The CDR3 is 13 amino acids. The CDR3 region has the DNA TGTGCCAGCAGCACGGGACAGGGGAGTGAAGCTTTCTTT. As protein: CASSTGQGSEAFF.

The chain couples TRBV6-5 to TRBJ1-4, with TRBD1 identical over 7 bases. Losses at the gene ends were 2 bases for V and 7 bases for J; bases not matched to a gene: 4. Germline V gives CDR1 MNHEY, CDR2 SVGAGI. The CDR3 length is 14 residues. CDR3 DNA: TGTGCCAGCAGTTACGGGCAGGGGGGTGAAAAACTGTTTTTT. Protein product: CASSYGQGGEKLFF.

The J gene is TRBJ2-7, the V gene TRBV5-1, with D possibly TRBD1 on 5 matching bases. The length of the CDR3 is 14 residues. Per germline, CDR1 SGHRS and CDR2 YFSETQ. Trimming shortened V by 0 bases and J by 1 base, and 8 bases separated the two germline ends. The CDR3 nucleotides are TGCGCCAGCAGCTTGGACCAGGGTTCCTACGAGCAGTACTTC. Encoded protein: CASSLDQGSYEQYF.

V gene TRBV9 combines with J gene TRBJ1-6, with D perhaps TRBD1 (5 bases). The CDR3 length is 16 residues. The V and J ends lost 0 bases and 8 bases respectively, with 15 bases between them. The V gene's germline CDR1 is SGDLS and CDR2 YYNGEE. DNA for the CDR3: TGTGCCAGCAGCGTAGAGGAGGGGCGCCTTCATTCACCCCTCCACTTT. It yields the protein CASSVEEGRLHSPLHF.

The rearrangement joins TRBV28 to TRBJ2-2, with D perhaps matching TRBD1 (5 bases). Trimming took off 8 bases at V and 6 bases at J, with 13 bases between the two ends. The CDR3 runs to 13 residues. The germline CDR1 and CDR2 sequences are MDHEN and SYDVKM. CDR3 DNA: TGTGCCAGCGAATCAGGGATACCCGGGGAGCTGTTTTTT. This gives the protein CASESGIPGELFF.

The CDR3 coding sequence is TGTGCCAGCAGTTACTCCAGGGGTTATGGCTACACCTTC. Translated, it gives CASSYSRGYGYTF. This rearrangement joins TRBV6-5 to TRBJ1-2; D perhaps matches TRBD1 (6 bases). The CDR3 runs to 13 residues. V lost 0 bases and J 5 bases, leaving 7 bases between the germline ends. The germline V gene encodes CDR1 MNHEY and CDR2 SVGAGI.